This TCR beta chain comes out of a study of T cells in Graves' hyperthyroidism and ophthalmopathy. Findings and caveats of the study: The model predicted ophthalmopathy a median about 6.6 months before onset. In simple terms, a model built on 13 V-J features told ophthalmopathy apart from stable hyperthyroidism. Clonotypes that were expanded in thyroid above 0.001 mostly appeared in blood too.

Amplification targeted TCR beta CDR3 regions from RNA transcripts. First-round RT-PCR of the TCR CDR3 relied on the HTBI primer set. TCRdb independently ran MiXCR on the multiplex PCR reads; one entry per CDR3 protein. The sample gives around 700,000 distinct CDR3 sequences, approximately 36% of which show up once; more than 25% is in the top ten. The V gene's germline CDR1 is DFQATT and CDR2 SNEGSKA (reference sequence). CDR3 length: 11 amino acids. Concerning this clonotype itself: Its antigen is not identified.

It was over 9.5 ml of fresh peripheral blood that supplied the PBMCs. The V call is TRBV20-1, the J call TRBJ2-5, with 9 bases matching TRBD1. TRBJ2-1 matches the DNA end more closely, so the J call is doubtful. The TCR sequence derives from a woman in her forties with Graves' hyperthyroidism. The sequenced sample consisted of blood. The CDR3 loop is CSAWDREEQFF. The CDR3 nucleotides read TGCAGTGCTTGGGACAGGGAAGAGCAGTTCTTC.